This T cell receptor (beta chain) was identified during a study of T cells after yellow fever vaccination. This clonotype was recorded a few times. TCRdb re-derived calls from the 5' RACE reads in MiXCR, one entry per CDR3 protein. The sample includes 200,000 to 300,000 distinct CDR3 sequences, over 6.5% of them seen just once. The V segment lost 3 bases and the J segment 2 bases; nucleotides outside the gene matches: 10. CDR3 length: 17 amino acids. CDR1 and CDR2 (germline): SGHAT, FQNNGV. The V gene is TRBV11-2, the J gene TRBJ2-7, with 10 bases aligning to TRBD2. The TCR originated in a man aged 25-40 years who received the YFV17D yellow fever vaccine. Sequencing was performed on CD4+ T cells sorted from PBMCs, taken on the day of the yellow fever booster vaccination. Here the CDR3 reads CASSFASSGSRTYEQYF. CDR3 in DNA: TGTGCCAGCAGCTTTGCATCTAGCGGGAGCCGGACCTACGAGCAGTACTTC.